Listed here is a single T cell receptor beta chain. The antigen remains undetermined. CDR1 is SEHNR and CDR2 is FQNEAQ in the germline V gene (reference sequence). The CDR3 has 17 amino acids. Trimming cost V 5 bases and J 4 bases; bases outside gene matches: 8. One entry per CDR3 protein, called by TCRdb with MiXCR from the 5' RACE reads. The top ten clones hold under 30% of a sample with some 200,000 distinct CDR3 sequences, around 21% of them seen once. The sample belongs to a study of T-cell memory formation after mild COVID-19. General study results and limits: Memory from before infection featured some responding clones, which suggests cross-reactive memory joined.

Sequenced: PBMCs or a T cell subset sorted from them (not recorded which). The rearrangement joins TRBV7-9 to TRBJ1-4, with 12 bases identical to TRBD1. The clonotype originates from an adult woman who had mild COVID-19 (a few samples of this study predate the infection). Cell type and time point are not known. Here the CDR3 DNA reads TGTGCCAGCAGCATGTCGGGACAGGGGGCAGTTAATGAAAAACTGTTTTTT. Protein: CASSMSGQGAVNEKLFF.